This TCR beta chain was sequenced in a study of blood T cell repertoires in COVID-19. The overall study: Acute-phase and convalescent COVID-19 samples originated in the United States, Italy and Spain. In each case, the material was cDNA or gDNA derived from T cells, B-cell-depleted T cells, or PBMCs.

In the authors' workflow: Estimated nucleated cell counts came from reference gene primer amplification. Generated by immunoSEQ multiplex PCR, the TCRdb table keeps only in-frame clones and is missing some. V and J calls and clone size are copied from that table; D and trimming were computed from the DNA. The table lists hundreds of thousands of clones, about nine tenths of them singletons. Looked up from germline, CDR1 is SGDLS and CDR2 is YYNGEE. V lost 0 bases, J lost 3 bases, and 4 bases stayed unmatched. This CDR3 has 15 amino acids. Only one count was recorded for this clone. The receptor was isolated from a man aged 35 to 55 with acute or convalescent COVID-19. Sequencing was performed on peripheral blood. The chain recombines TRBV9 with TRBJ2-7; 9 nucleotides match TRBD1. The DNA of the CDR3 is TGTGCCAGCAGCGTAGACACAGGGGGCGGCTACGAGCAGTACTTC. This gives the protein CASSVDTGGGYEQYF.